Below are 4 T cell receptor beta chains sequenced from a single sample in a study of blood T cell repertoires in COVID-19. The table came from immunoSEQ multiplex PCR; TCRdb's copy has only in-frame clones and leaves some out. In the table there are some 220,000 clones, roughly 85% of which are singletons. The sample was PBMCs or T cells enriched from blood (not recorded which). These receptors were collected from a woman between 40 and 50 years old with acute COVID-19.

The chain combines TRBV11-1 with TRBJ1-1; unclear D gene. This CDR3 contains 14 residues. Germline lookup yields CDR1 SGHAT and CDR2 FQDESV (reference sequence). The V end lost 2 bases, the J end lost 2 bases, and 9 bases lay between the germline ends. The chain's CDR3 is CASSLPAGNTEAFF. The CDR3, as DNA: TGTGCCAGCAGCTTACCCGCGGGAAACACTGAAGCTTTCTTT.

This clone appeared once. The CDR3 nucleotides are TGTGCCAGCAGCCCCCGGACTAGCGGGGGAAGGTACCAAGAGACCCAGTACTTC. Translating it yields CASSPRTSGGRYQETQYF. The gene calls are TRBV7-3 and TRBJ2-5, with 13 bases that match TRBD2. The CDR3 loop spans 18 amino acids. Trimming removed 5 bases from V and 0 bases from J; junction bases left unmatched: 9. Germline V gene data show CDR1 as SGHTA and CDR2 as FQGTGA.

The CDR3 sequence is CASRRGASGSNEQFF. The CDR3 DNA sequence: TGTGCCAGCAGAAGAGGGGCTAGCGGTTCCAATGAGCAGTTCTTC. V usage is TRBV7-2 and J usage is TRBJ2-1; 7 positions match TRBD2. The germline V gene has CDR1 SGHTA and CDR2 FQGNSA. Losses at the gene ends were 6 bases for V and 6 bases for J; bases not matched to a gene: 11. This CDR3 has 15 amino acids.

The chain is built from TRBV3-1 (or the pseudogene TRBV3-2) and TRBJ2-1, with 7 bases fitting TRBD2. The CDR3 sequence is 16 residues long. The germline V gene encodes CDR1 LGHDT and CDR2 YNNKEL (reference sequence). V lost 3 bases to trimming and J lost 0 bases; unmatched junction nucleotides: 5. The CDR3 DNA sequence: TGTGCCAGCAGCCACAGACGCGGGGGCTCCTACAATGAGCAGTTCTTC. Amino acid sequence: CASSHRRGGSYNEQFF.